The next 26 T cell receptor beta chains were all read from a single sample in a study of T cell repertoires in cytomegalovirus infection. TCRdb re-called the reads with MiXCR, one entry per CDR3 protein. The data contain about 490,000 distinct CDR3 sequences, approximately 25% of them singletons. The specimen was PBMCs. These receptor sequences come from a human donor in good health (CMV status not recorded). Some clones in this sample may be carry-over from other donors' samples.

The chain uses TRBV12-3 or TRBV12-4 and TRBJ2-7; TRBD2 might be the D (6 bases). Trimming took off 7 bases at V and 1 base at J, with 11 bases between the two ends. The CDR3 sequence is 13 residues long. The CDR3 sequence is CASTGGRSYEQYF. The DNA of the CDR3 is TGTGCCAGCACCGGGGGTCGGTCCTACGAGCAGTACTTC.

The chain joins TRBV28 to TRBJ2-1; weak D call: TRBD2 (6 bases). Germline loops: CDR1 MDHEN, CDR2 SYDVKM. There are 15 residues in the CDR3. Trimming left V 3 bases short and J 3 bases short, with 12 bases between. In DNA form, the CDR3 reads TGTGCCAGCAGTTTGGGGGGAGGCTTCTACAATGAGCAGTTCTTC. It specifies CASSLGGGFYNEQFF.

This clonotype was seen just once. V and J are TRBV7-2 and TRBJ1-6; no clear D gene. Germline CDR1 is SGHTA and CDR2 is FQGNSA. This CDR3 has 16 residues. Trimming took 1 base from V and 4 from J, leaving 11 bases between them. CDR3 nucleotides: TGTGCCAGCAGCTTAGAGGGTTCGGTTTATAATTCACCCCTCCACTTT. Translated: CASSLEGSVYNSPLHF.

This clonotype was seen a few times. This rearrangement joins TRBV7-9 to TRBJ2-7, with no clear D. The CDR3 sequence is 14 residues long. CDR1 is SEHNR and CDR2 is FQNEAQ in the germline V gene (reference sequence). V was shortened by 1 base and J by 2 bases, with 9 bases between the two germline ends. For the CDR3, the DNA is TGTGCCAGCAGCTTAGTTTCAGGCCCCTACGAGCAGTACTTC. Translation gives CASSLVSGPYEQYF.

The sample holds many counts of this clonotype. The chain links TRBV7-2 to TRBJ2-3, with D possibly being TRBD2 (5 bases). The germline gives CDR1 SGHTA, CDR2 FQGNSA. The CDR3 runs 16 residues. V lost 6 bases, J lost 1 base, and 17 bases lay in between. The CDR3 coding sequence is TGTGCCAGCAGTCCCCGGAGGCTAGCTGGCACAGATACGCAGTATTTT. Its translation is CASSPRRLAGTDTQYF.

The CDR3, as DNA: TGTGCCAGCATAGAAGGGGGGGCTGGCACAGATACGCAGTATTTT. As protein: CASIEGGAGTDTQYF. The chain links TRBV6-6 to TRBJ2-3, with D possibly being TRBD2 (7 bases). This CDR3 region has 15 residues. Germline CDR1 is MNHNY and CDR2 is SVGAGI (reference sequence). Between the trimmed V and J ends, which lost 7 bases and 1 base, there was a span of 15 bases.

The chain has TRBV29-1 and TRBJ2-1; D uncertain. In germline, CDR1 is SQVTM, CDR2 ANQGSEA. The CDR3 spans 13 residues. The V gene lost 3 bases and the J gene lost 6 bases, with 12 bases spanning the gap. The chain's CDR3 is CSVDAGWGNEQFF. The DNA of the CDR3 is TGCAGCGTTGACGCCGGTTGGGGCAATGAGCAGTTCTTC.

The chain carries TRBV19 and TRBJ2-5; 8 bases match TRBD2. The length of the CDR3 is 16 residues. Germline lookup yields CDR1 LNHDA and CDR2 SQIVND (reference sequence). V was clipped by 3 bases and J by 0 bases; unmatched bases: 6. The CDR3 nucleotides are TGTGCCAGTAGTATGTGGCCAGCGGGAGACCAAGAGACCCAGTACTTC. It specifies CASSMWPAGDQETQYF.

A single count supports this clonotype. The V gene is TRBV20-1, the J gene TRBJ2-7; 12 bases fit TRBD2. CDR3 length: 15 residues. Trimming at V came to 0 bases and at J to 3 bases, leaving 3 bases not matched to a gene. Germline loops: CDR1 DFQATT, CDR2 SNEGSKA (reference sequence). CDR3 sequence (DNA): TGCAGTGCTAGAGAGACTAGCGGGAGTGACTACGAGCAGTACTTC. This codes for CSARETSGSDYEQYF.

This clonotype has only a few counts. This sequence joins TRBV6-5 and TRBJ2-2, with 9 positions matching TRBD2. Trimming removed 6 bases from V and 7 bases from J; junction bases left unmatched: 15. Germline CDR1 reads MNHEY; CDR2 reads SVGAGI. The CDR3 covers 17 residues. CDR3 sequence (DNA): TGTGCCAGCAGGACGACCGGGGCGGGAGGGCCGGGCGGGGAGCTGTTTTTT. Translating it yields CASRTTGAGGPGGELFF.

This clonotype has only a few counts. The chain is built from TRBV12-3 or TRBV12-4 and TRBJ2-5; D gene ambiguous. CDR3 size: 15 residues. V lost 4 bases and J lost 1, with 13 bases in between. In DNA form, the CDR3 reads TGTGCCAGCAGTTCTGACTTCGGGCCCCAAGAGACCCAGTACTTC. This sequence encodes CASSSDFGPQETQYF.

In DNA form, the CDR3 reads TGTGCCAGCAGTACACACAGGAGCTCCTACGAGCAGTACGTC. The encoded protein is CASSTHRSSYEQYV. The rearrangement uses TRBV25-1 and TRBJ2-7, with TRBD1 as a possible D gene (5 bases). CDR1 MGHDK and CDR2 SYGVNS come from the germline V gene. Trimming left V 5 bases short and J 0 bases short, with 11 bases between. There are 14 residues in the CDR3.

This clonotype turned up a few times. The CDR3, as DNA: TGTGCCACGCTGGCGAGTCGCTCTGGGGCCAACGTCCTGACTTTC. It translates to CATLASRSGANVLTF. The V gene is TRBV12-3 or TRBV12-4, the J gene TRBJ2-6; no clear D gene. V lost 10 bases and J lost 0, with 13 bases in between. The CDR3 contains 15 residues.

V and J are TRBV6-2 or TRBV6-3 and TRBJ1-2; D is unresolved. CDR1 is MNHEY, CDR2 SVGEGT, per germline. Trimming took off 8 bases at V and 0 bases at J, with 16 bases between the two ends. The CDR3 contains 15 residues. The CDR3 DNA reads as TGTGCCAGCGAGACACCTGGAGAAGCTAACTATGGCTACACCTTC. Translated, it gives CASETPGEANYGYTF.

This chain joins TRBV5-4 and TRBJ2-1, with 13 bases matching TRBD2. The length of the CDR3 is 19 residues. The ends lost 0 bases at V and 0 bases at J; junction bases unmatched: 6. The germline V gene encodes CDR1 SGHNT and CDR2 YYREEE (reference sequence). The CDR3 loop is CASSLDRGTSGISYNEQFF. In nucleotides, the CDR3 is TGTGCCAGCAGCTTGGACCGCGGGACTAGCGGGATCTCCTACAATGAGCAGTTCTTC.

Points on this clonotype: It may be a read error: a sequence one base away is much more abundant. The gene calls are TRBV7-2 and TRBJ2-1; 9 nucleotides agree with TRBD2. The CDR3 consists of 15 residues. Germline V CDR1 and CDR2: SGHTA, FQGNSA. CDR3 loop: CASSTYSGTSNGQFF. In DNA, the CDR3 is TGTGCCAGCAGCACCTACTCCGGGACTAGCAATGGGCAGTTCTTC.

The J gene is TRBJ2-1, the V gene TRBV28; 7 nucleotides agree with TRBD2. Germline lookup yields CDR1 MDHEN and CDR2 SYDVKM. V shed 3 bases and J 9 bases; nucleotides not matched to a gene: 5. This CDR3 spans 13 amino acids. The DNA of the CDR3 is TGTGCCAGCAGTTTCCCCGCGGGAGTTGAGCAGTTCTTC. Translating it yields CASSFPAGVEQFF. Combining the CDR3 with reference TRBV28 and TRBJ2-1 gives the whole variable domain DVKVTQSSRYLVKRTGEKVFLECVQDMDHENMFWYRQDPGLGLRLIYFSYDVKMKEKGDIPEGYSVSREKKERFSLILESASTNQTSMYLCASSFPAGVEQFFGPGTRLTVL.

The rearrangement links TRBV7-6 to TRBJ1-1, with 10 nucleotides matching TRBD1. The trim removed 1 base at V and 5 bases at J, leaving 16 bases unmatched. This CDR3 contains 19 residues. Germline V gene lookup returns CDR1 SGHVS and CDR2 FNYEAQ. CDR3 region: CASSLVLGTGVISRTEAFF. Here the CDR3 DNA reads TGTGCCAGCAGCTTAGTACTAGGGACAGGGGTCATATCAAGGACTGAAGCTTTCTTT. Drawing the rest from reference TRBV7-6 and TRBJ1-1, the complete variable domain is GAGVSQSPRYKVTKRGQDVALRCDPISGHVSLYWYRQALGQGPEFLTYFNYEAQQDKSGLPNDRFSAERPEGSISTLTIQRTEQRDSAMYRCASSLVLGTGVISRTEAFFGQGTRLTVV.

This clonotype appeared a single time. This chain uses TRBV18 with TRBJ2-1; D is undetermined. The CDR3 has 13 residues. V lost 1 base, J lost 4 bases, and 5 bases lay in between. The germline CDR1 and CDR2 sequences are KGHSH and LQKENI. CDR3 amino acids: CASSPLTYNEQFF. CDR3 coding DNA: TGTGCCAGCTCACCACTCACGTACAATGAGCAGTTCTTC.

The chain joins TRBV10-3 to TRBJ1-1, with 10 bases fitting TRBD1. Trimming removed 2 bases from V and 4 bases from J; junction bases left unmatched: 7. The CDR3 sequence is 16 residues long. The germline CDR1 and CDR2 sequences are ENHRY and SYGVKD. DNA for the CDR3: TGTGCCATCAGTGAGGGCCCGGGACAGGGGAGCACTGAAGCTTTCTTT. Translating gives CAISEGPGQGSTEAFF.

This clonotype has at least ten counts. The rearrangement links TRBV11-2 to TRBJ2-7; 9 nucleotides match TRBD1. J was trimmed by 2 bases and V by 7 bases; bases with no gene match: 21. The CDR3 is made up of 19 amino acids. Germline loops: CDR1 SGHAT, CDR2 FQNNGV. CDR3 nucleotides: TGTGCCAGCATCCGAACCTCGGGGACAGGGCTGGAAAGGGCCTACGAGCAGTACTTC. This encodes CASIRTSGTGLERAYEQYF. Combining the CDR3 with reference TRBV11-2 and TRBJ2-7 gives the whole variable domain EAGVAQSPRYKIIEKRQSVAFWCNPISGHATLYWYQQILGQGPKLLIQFQNNGVVDDSQLPKDRFSAERLKGVDSTLKIQPAKLEDSAVYLCASIRTSGTGLERAYEQYFGPGTRLTVT.

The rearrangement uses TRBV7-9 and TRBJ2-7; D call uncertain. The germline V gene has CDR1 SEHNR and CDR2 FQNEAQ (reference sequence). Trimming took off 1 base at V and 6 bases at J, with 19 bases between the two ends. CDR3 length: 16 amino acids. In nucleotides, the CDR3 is TGTGCCAGCAGCTTAGTTGAGTCTGGGGTCCGGTTCGAGCAGTACTTC. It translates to CASSLVESGVRFEQYF.

The CDR3 region has the DNA TGCAGTGCAGCGGCTCCTCGGTCCTACAATGAGCAGTTCTTC. Its translation is CSAAAPRSYNEQFF. The V call is TRBV20-1, the J call TRBJ2-1, with D possibly matching TRBD2 (5 bases). CDR3 length equals 14 residues. V lost 6 bases and J lost 1, with 13 bases in between. CDR1 and CDR2 (germline): DFQATT, SNEGSKA (reference sequence).

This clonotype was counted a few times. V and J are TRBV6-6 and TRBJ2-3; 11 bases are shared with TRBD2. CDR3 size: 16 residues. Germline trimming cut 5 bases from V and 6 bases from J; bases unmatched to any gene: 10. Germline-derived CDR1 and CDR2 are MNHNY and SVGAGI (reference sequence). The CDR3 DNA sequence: TGTGCCAGCAGTCCCCTGCTAGCGGGAGGAGTGGATACGCAGTATTTT. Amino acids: CASSPLLAGGVDTQYF.

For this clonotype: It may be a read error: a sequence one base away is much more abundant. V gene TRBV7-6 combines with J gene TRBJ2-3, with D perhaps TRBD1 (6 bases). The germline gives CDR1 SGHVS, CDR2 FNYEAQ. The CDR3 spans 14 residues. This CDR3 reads CASSPRTATDTRYF. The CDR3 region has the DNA TGTGCCAGCAGCCCCCGGACAGCCACAGATACGCGGTATTTT.

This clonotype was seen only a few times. The CDR3 sequence is CASSLSRGHTIYF. In DNA, the CDR3 is TGTGCCAGCAGCTTATCCCGCGGACACACCATATATTTT. The chain employs TRBV7-8 and TRBJ1-3; D gene uncertain. CDR3 size: 13 residues. The V end was cut by 2 bases, the J end by 8 bases, with 10 bases between. The germline V gene encodes CDR1 SGHVS and CDR2 FQNEAQ. The full variable domain, in which reference TRBV7-8 and TRBJ1-3 provide the parts outside the CDR3, is GAGVSQSPRYKVAKRGQDVALRCDPISGHVSLFWYQQALGQGPEFLTYFQNEAQLDKSGLPSDRFFAERPEGSVSTLKIQRTQQEDSAVYLCASSLSRGHTIYFGEGSWLTVV.